This T cell receptor (beta chain) was obtained from a study of T cell responses to AZD1222 COVID-19 vaccine. A note on this clone: Its antigen remains unknown.

General study results and limits: Spike-specific TCR breadth and depth went up after people got two AZD1222 doses. Nearly half of the spike-specific TCRs reportedly recognize variant regions that carry no mutations. Clonal diversity was possibly underestimated, and the donors were mostly white British, with more females. Repertoire sampling happened only post peak T cell response.

CDR1 is SGHDT and CDR2 is YYEEEE in the germline V gene. Trimming pared 1 base from V and 5 bases from J, leaving 9 bases between. The CDR3 sequence is 13 residues long. Repertoires were generated with immunoSEQ multiplex PCR, while TCRdb's copy carries only in-frame clones and drops some. The sample contains about 83,000 clones, just over 90% of which appear only once. V gene TRBV5-6 combines with J gene TRBJ1-2, with D maybe TRBD1 (6 bases). This receptor was identified in an adult in good health. Sequenced here: peripheral blood, sampled on day 0 of MenACWY control vaccination. The CDR3 DNA follows: TGTGCCAGCAGCTTGCGGACAGCGTATGGCTACACCTTC. Its protein product is CASSLRTAYGYTF. Combining the CDR3 with reference TRBV5-6 and TRBJ1-2 gives the whole variable domain DAGVTQSPTHLIKTRGQQVTLRCSPKSGHDTVSWYQQALGQGPQFIFQYYEEEERQRGNFPDRFSGHQFPNYSSELNVNALLLGDSALYLCASSLRTAYGYTFGSGTRLTVV.